The source of this T cell receptor beta chain is a study of regulatory T cells in long-lasting Graves disease. Study as a whole: The definition of persistent Graves' disease was over 5 years of antithyroid drugs with positive TSH receptor antibodies. Broader study findings: Accuracy may have suffered from the small sample size.

Sequencing libraries for TCR beta were prepared with iRepertoire HTBI primers and Arm-PCR of CDR3 regions. TCRdb itself ran the multiplex PCR reads through MiXCR, one entry per CDR3 protein. The table records about 660,000 distinct CDR3 sequences, around 30% of them present only once. The V end was cut by 4 bases, the J end by 3 bases, with 12 bases between. CDR1 is SGHAT, CDR2 FQNNGV, per germline. There are 14 residues in the CDR3. In the case of this clonotype: Its antigen is currently unknown.

Specified time point: persistent/refractory GD, antithyroid drugs over 5 years with positive TRAb. Preparation of the TCR library used RNA extracted from PBMCs. The sample here was peripheral blood mononuclear cells (PBMCs), taken when the disease was refractory, from a patient treated with antithyroid drugs. The rearrangement links TRBV11-2 to TRBJ1-2; D not resolved. This clonotype originated in a female donor with Graves disease. The CDR3 DNA follows: TGTGCCAGCAGCTCTACCCGGGCCCACTATGGCTACACCTTC. It encodes CASSSTRAHYGYTF. Combining the CDR3 with reference TRBV11-2 and TRBJ1-2 gives the whole variable domain EAGVAQSPRYKIIEKRQSVAFWCNPISGHATLYWYQQILGQGPKLLIQFQNNGVVDDSQLPKDRFSAERLKGVDSTLKIQPAKLEDSAVYLCASSSTRAHYGYTFGSGTRLTVV.